A selection of T cell receptor beta chains follows, all from one sample in a study of shared clonotypes between healthy human individuals. The assay was immunoSEQ multiplex PCR, and TCRdb's table has in-frame clones only and misses some. Among about 1.5 million clones listed, about 96% were seen once. Specimen: naive CD4+ T cells sorted from blood. The receptors come from a man aged 25-40 years in good health. Both conserved end residues are part of each CDR3. D genes are given only for firm matches. Expanded clones get a size class; other rows say once, few or many, or leave the size out.

>.|.|TRBV11-2|TRBJ2-1
TGTGCCAGCAGCTTAGCAATTGAGCAGTTCTTC
CASSLAIEQFF
>.|.|TRBV11-1|TRBJ1-2
TGTGCCAGCAGCTTAGGGGCAACCCGGGGCTACACCTTC
CASSLGATRGYTF
>TRBD2|once|TRBV7-2|TRBJ2-3
TGTGCCAGCAGCCGGCGGACTAGTACAGATACGCAGTATTTT
CASSRRTSTDTQYF
>TRBD2|.|TRBV18|TRBJ2-1
TGTGCCAGCTCACCCGGACTAGCGGAATACAATGAGCAGTTCTTC
CASSPGLAEYNEQFF
>TRBD1|.|TRBV18|TRBJ1-2
TGTGCCAGCTCACCTGCGACAGGGTTTGTTGATGGCTACACCTTC
CASSPATGFVDGYTF
>.|.|TRBV27|TRBJ2-6
TGTGCCAGCAGCCGGCTCTCTGGGGCCAACGTCCTGACTTTC
CASSRLSGANVLTF
>TRBD2|.|TRBV29-1|TRBJ2-1
TGCAGCGCTGACGGGGGGTACAATGAGCAGTTCTTC
CSADGGYNEQFF
>.|.|TRBV5-1|TRBJ2-1
TGCGCCAGCAGCTTGGTTTGGCCTACCGACCCAGGGGGGTTTCTATCCAATGAGCAGTTCTTC
CASSLVWPTDPGGFLSNEQFF
>TRBD2|.|TRBV19|TRBJ2-1
TGTGCCAGTGGACTAATGGGGGAGGGGTTATACAATGAGCAGTTCTTC
CASGLMGEGLYNEQFF
>TRBD2|.|TRBV14|TRBJ2-1
TGTGCCAGCAGCCGTGGACTAGCGGGATTGTCCTACAATGAGCAGTTCTTC
CASSRGLAGLSYNEQFF
>TRBD1|.|TRBV5-5|TRBJ2-7
TGTGCCAGCAGCTTGATGGGACAGGGGTCGGGCGAGCAGTACTTC
CASSLMGQGSGEQYF
>TRBD2|.|TRBV11-2|TRBJ2-5
TGTGCCAGCAGCACAAAAACTAGCGGGAGGCTCCAAGAGACCCAGTACTTC
CASSTKTSGRLQETQYF
>.|.|TRBV6-1|TRBJ2-7
TGTGCCAGCAGTGAATCCGGGCCGCGCACCGAGCAGTACTTC
CASSESGPRTEQYF
>TRBD1|.|TRBV19|TRBJ1-1
TGTGCCAGTACCCACGGACAGGGAGGACGCACTGAAGCTTTCTTT
CASTHGQGGRTEAFF
>.|.|TRBV6-6|TRBJ2-3
TGTGCCAGCAGCTCCCGCGGGAGCACAGATACGCAGTATTTT
CASSSRGSTDTQYF
>TRBD2|.|TRBV11-2|TRBJ2-1
TGTGCCAGCAGCCTATCTAGCGGCAACAATGAGCAGTTCTTC
CASSLSSGNNEQFF
>TRBD1|.|TRBV11-2|TRBJ1-3
TGTGCCAGCAGCAGGGACAGGGGTGATGGAAACACCATATATTTT
CASSRDRGDGNTIYF
>.|.|TRBV28|TRBJ1-2
TGTGCCAGCAAACAGGGAACCAATCGGGACCGCTATCACTATGGCTACACCTTC
CASKQGTNRDRYHYGYTF
>TRBD2|.|TRBV5-1|TRBJ2-3
TGCGCCAGCAGCCCCGGGACTAGCGGGAGGGCCTTGGCAGATACGCAGTATTTT
CASSPGTSGRALADTQYF
>TRBD1|.|TRBV5-5|TRBJ1-1
TGTGCCAGCAGCTCGTTGGACAGGGTTTCCACTGAAGCTTTCTTT
CASSSLDRVSTEAFF
>.|.|TRBV28|TRBJ2-7
TGTGCCAGCAGTATCACAGGAGCATTATCGACCTACGAGCAGTACTTC
CASSITGALSTYEQYF
>.|once|TRBV5-4|TRBJ2-7
TGTGCCAGCAGCTTGGCGGGGTATTACGAGCAGTACTTC
CASSLAGYYEQYF
>TRBD1|.|TRBV28|TRBJ2-1
TGTGCCAGCAGCTCGAACCGATTGGCAGGGGGCAGTGAGCAGTTCTTC
CASSSNRLAGGSEQFF
>.|.|TRBV7-2|TRBJ1-2
TGTGCCAGCAGCCTCGAGCCCGGGTTACCCTATGGCTACACCTTC
CASSLEPGLPYGYTF
>.|.|TRBV2|TRBJ2-1
TGTGCCAGCAGAGACAACTACAATGAGCAGTTCTTC
CASRDNYNEQFF
>TRBD2|few|TRBV6-5|TRBJ2-7
TGTGCCAGCAGTGACGGCGGGACTAGGAGACCCTACTTC
CASSDGGTRRPYF
>.|.|TRBV7-2|TRBJ2-7
TGTGCCAGCAGCTTTTATTCACTTGCGGGCCTCCGGGGCGAGCAGTACTTC
CASSFYSLAGLRGEQYF
>.|once|TRBV19|TRBJ2-3
TGTGCCAGTAGTCCGCCCGAAGGGGATACGCAGTATTTT
CASSPPEGDTQYF
>.|.|TRBV2|TRBJ1-2
TGTGCCAGCAGTGAATTGGGGGGGCTACTGGATGGCTACACCTTC
CASSELGGLLDGYTF
>.|once|TRBV11-2|TRBJ2-7
TGTGCCAGCAGCTTAGATCCGCTAGGTTCCTACGAGCAGTACTTC
CASSLDPLGSYEQYF
>.|.|TRBV11-3|TRBJ2-1
TGTGCCAGCAGCTTAGGGGGGATCAGCAATGAGCAGTTCTTC
CASSLGGISNEQFF
>.|.|TRBV4-1|TRBJ2-3
TGCGCCAGCAGCCACAGGGGCCCTCTCTTCCCGGGGCAGTATTTT
CASSHRGPLFPGQYF
>TRBD1|.|TRBV19|TRBJ1-2
TGTGCCAGTAGCCGCACAGGGGTTGGCTACACCTTC
CASSRTGVGYTF